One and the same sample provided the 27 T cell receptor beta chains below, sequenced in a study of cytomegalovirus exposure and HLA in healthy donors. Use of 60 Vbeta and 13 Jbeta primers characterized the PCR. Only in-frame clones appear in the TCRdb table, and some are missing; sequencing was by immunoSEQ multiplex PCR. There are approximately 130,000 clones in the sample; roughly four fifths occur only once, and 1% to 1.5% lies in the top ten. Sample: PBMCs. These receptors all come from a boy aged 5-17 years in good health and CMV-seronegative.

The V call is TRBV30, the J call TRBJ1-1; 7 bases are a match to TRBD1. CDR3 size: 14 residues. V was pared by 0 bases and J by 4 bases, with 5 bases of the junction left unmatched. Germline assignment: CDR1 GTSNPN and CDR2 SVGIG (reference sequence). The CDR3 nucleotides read TGTGCCTGGAGTGTCCGACAGGGAGGCACTGAAGCTTTCTTT. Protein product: CAWSVRQGGTEAFF. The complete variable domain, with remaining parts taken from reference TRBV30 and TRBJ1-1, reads SQTIHQWPATLVQPVGSPLSLECTVEGTSNPNLYWYRQAAGRGLQLLFYSVGIGQISSEVPQNLSASRPQDRQFILSSKKLLLSDSGFYLCAWSVRQGGTEAFFGQGTRLTVV.

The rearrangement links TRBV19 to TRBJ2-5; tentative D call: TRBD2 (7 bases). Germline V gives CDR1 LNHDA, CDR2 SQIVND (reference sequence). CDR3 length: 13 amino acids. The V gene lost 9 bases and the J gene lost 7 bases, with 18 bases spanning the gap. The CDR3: CASRPGGGGTQYF. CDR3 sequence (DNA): TGTGCCAGCCGACCCGGGGGAGGGGGGACCCAGTACTTC. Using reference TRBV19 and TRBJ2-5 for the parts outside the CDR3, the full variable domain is DGGITQSPKYLFRKEGQNVTLSCEQNLNHDAMYWYRQDPGQGLRLIYYSQIVNDFQKGDIAEGYSVSREKKESFPLTVTSAQKNPTAFYLCASRPGGGGTQYFGPGTRLLVL.

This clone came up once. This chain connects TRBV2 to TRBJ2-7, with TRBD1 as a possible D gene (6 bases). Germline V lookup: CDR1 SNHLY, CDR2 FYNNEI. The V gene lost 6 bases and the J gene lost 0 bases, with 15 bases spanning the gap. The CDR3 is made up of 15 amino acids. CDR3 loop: CASSARTASSYEQYF. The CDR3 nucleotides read TGTGCCAGCAGCGCCCGGACAGCGAGCTCCTACGAGCAGTACTTC.

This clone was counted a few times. Written as DNA, the CDR3 is TGTGCCAGTAGTATAGCTGCTAGCGGGAGATACGAGCAGTACTTC. Residues: CASSIAASGRYEQYF. The chain couples TRBV19 to TRBJ2-7, with 10 bases aligning to TRBD2. The germline V gene encodes CDR1 LNHDA and CDR2 SQIVND (reference sequence). The CDR3 is 15 amino acids. Losses at the gene ends were 1 base for V and 4 bases for J; bases not matched to a gene: 4.

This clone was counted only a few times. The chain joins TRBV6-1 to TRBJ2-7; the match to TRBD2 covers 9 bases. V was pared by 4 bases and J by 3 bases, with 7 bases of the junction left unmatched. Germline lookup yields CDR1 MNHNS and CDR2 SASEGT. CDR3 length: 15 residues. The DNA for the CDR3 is TGTGCCAGCAGTGCTTTAGCGGGAGCTTACTACGAGCAGTACTTC. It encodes CASSALAGAYYEQYF.

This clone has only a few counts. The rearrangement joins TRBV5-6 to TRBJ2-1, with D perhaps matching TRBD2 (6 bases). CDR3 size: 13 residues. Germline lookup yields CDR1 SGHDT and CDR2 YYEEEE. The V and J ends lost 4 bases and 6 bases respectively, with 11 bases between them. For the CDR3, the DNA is TGTGCCAGCAGCGCGGGGACGGTCAATGAGCAGTTCTTC. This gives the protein CASSAGTVNEQFF.

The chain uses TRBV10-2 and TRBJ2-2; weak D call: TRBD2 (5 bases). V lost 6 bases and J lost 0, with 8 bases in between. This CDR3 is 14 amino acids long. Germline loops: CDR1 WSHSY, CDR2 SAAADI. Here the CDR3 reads CASRRAANTGELFF. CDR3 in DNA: TGCGCCAGCAGGAGGGCGGCGAACACCGGGGAGCTGTTTTTT.

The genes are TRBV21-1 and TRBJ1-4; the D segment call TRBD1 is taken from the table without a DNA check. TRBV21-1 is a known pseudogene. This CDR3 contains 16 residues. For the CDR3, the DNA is TGTGCCAGCAGCAGAATTAGGACAGGGACGGATGAAAAACTGTTTTTT. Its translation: CASSRIRTGTDEKLFF.

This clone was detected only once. The CDR3 DNA follows: TGTGCCAGCAGCTCCCGGACTAGCGGGAGACCAGATACGCAGTATTTT. It codes for CASSSRTSGRPDTQYF. V is TRBV12-1 and J is TRBJ2-3; TRBD2, as called in the table, went unchecked against the DNA. TRBV12-1 is labeled a pseudogene. The CDR3 has 16 amino acids.

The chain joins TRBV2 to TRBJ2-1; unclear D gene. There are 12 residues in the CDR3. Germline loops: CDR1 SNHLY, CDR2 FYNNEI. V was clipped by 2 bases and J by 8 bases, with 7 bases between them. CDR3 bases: TGTGCCAGCAGTGAAAGGAGCGATGAGCAGTTCTTC. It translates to CASSERSDEQFF. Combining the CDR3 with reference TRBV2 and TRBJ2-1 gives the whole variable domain EPEVTQTPSHQVTQMGQEVILRCVPISNHLYFYWYRQILGQKVEFLVSFYNNEISEKSEIFDDQFSVERPDGSNFTLKIRSTKLEDSAMYFCASSERSDEQFFGPGTRLTVL.

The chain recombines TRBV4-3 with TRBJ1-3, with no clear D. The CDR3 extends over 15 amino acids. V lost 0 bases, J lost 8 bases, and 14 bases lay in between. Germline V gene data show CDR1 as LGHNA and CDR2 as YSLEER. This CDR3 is CASSQDRSSGDTIYF. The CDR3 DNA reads TGCGCCAGCAGCCAAGATCGGTCCTCGGGAGACACCATATATTTT.

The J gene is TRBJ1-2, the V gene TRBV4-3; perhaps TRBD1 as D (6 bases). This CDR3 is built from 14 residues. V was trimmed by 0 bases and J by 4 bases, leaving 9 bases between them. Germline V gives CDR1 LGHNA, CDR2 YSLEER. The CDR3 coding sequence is TGCGCCAGCAGCCAAGAAAGAGGGGGCTATGGCTACACCTTC. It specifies CASSQERGGYGYTF.

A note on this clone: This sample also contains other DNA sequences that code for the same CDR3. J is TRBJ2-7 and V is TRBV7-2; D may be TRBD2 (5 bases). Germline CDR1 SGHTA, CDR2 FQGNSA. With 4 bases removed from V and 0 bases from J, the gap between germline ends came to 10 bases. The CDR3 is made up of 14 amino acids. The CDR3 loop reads CASSSPGLSYEQYF. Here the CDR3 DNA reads TGTGCCAGCAGCTCACCCGGACTCTCCTACGAGCAGTACTTC.

The CDR3 DNA sequence: TGCGCCAGCAGCTTACCGTCCAGGGTGGACACTGAAGCTTTCTTT. It translates to CASSLPSRVDTEAFF. The rearrangement uses TRBV5-1 and TRBJ1-1, with D possibly matching TRBD1 (5 bases). Germline V gene sequence: CDR1 SGHRS, CDR2 YFSETQ. Trimming stripped 2 bases from V and 3 bases from J, with 14 bases between. The CDR3 covers 15 residues.

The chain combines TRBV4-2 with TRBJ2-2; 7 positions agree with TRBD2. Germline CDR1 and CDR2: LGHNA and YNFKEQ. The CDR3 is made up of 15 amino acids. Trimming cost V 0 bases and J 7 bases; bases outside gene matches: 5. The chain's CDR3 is CASSQERESYGELFF. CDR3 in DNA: TGTGCCAGCAGCCAAGAGCGGGAGAGCTACGGGGAGCTGTTTTTT.

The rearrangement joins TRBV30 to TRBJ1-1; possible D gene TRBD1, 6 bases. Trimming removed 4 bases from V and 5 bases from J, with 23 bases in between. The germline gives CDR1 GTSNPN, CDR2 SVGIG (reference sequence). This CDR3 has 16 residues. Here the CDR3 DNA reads TGTGCCTGGATAAAACGGGGAGGGGGTGCCGCTACTGAAGCTTTCTTT. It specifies CAWIKRGGGAATEAFF.

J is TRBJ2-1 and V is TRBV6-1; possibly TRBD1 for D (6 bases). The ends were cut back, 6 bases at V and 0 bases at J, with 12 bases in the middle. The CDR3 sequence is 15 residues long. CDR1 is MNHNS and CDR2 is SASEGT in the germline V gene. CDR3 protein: CASRYADSSYNEQFF. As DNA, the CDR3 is TGTGCCAGCAGATATGCGGACAGCTCCTACAATGAGCAGTTCTTC.

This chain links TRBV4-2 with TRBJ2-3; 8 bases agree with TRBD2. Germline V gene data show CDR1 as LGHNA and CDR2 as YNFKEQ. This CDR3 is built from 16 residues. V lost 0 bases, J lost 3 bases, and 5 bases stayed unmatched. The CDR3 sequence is CASSQDRSSGTDTQYF. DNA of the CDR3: TGTGCCAGCAGCCAAGATCGGTCTAGCGGGACAGATACGCAGTATTTT.

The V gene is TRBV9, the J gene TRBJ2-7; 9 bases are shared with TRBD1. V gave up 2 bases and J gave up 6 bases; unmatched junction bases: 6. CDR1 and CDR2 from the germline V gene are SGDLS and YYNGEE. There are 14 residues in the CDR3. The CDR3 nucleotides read TGTGCCAGCAGCGTGGGACAGGGACCGGGCGAGCAGTACTTC. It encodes CASSVGQGPGEQYF.

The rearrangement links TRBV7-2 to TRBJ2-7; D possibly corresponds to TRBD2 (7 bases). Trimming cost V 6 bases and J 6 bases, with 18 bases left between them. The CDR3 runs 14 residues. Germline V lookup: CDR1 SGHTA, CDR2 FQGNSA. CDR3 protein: CASRQGLAVSEQYF. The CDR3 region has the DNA TGTGCCAGCAGACAGGGCCTAGCGGTCTCCGAGCAGTACTTC.

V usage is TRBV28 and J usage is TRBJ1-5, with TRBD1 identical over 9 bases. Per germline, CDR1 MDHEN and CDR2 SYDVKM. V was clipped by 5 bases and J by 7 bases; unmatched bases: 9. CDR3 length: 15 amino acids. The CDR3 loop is CASSAWDRDTQPQHF. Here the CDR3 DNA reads TGTGCCAGCAGTGCCTGGGACAGGGACACCCAGCCCCAGCATTTT.

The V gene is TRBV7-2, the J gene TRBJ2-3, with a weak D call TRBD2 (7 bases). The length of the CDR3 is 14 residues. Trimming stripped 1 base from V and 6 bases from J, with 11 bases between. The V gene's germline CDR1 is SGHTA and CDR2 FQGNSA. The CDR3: CASSLEGGGDTQYF. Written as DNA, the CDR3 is TGTGCCAGCAGCTTAGAGGGAGGGGGGGATACGCAGTATTTT.

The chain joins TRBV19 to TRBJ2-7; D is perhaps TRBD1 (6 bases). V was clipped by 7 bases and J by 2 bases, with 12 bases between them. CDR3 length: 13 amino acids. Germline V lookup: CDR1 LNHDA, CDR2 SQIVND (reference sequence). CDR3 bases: TGTGCCAGTATACACCGGACAGCCTACGAGCAGTACTTC. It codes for CASIHRTAYEQYF.

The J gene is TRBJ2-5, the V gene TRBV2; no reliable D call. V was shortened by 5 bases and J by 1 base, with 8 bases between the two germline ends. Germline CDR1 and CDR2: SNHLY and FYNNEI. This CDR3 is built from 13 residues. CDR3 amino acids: CASSIGLQETQYF. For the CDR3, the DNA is TGTGCCAGCAGTATCGGTCTCCAAGAGACCCAGTACTTC. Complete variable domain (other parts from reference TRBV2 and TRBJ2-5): EPEVTQTPSHQVTQMGQEVILRCVPISNHLYFYWYRQILGQKVEFLVSFYNNEISEKSEIFDDQFSVERPDGSNFTLKIRSTKLEDSAMYFCASSIGLQETQYFGPGTRLLVL.

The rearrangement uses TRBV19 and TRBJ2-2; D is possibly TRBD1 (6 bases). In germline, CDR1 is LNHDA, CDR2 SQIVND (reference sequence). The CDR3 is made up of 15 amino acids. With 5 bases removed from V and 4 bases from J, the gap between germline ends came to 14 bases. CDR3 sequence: CASSLRTDPTGELFF. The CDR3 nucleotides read TGTGCCAGTAGTTTACGGACAGACCCCACCGGGGAGCTGTTTTTT.

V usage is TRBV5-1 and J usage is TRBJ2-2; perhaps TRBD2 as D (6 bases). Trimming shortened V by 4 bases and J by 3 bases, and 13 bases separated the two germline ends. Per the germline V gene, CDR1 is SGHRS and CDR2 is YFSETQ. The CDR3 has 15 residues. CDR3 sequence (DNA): TGCGCCAGCAGCCCCGCGGGATCTCACACCGGGGAGCTGTTTTTT. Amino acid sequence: CASSPAGSHTGELFF.

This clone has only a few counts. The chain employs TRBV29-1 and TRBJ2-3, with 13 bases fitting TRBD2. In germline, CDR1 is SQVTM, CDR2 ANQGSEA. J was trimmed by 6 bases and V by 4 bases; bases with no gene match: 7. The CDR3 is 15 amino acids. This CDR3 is CSVGTSGSMVDTQYF. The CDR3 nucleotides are TGCAGCGTTGGGACTAGCGGGAGTATGGTGGATACGCAGTATTTT.